This record covers a single T cell receptor beta chain. Antigen specificity is unknown. Clones were read by immunoSEQ multiplex PCR, and TCRdb kept only the in-frame ones, dropping some. The repertoire holds tens of thousands of clones, with 84% as singletons. TCRs were sequenced from a few patients responding to pembrolizumab. These data are taken from a study of PD-1 blockade in mismatch repair-deficient tumors. On the study more broadly: All were previously treated, progressing patients with approximately 12 mismatch repair-deficient cancer types.

The CDR3 consists of 15 residues. Per the germline V gene, CDR1 is SGHAT and CDR2 is FQNNGV. V lost 0 bases, J lost 0 bases, and 9 bases lay in between. Study-level results: Rapid post-treatment expansion, then contraction, generally preceding radiologic response, marked tumor-resident clones.

This specimen consisted of peripheral blood, obtained 2 weeks after starting pembrolizumab. This chain links TRBV11-2 with TRBJ2-7, with D unresolved. This TCR was sampled from an adult with mismatch repair-deficient cancer. The CDR3 reads CASSLDLGTSYEQYF. The CDR3 nucleotides read TGTGCCAGCAGCTTAGATCTAGGAACCTCCTACGAGCAGTACTTC.